What follows is one T cell receptor (beta chain) and its context. Authors' analysis steps: Nucleated cell number was recorded as an estimate derived from reference gene primer amplification. The data were produced by immunoSEQ multiplex PCR, yet TCRdb's version contains in-frame clones alone and is incomplete. Clonal size and the V and J genes are those of that table, whereas D and trimming came from the DNA. Here the sample spans around 200,000 clones, around 82% being singletons. The source of the sample is a study of blood T cell repertoires in COVID-19. Study in general: Donors in the United States, Italy and Spain gave samples during acute or convalescent COVID-19.

This receptor was obtained from a woman in her 70s with acute or convalescent COVID-19. Material for sequencing was peripheral blood.

CDR3 sequence (DNA): TGTGCCAGCAGCTTTTCATTCCAAGAGACCCAGTACTTC. This sequence encodes CASSFSFQETQYF. The chain has TRBV5-4 and TRBJ2-5; D ambiguous. This CDR3 is 13 amino acids long. Germline CDR1 is SGHNT and CDR2 is YYREEE (reference sequence). Trimming removed 2 bases from V and 1 base from J, with 6 bases in between.